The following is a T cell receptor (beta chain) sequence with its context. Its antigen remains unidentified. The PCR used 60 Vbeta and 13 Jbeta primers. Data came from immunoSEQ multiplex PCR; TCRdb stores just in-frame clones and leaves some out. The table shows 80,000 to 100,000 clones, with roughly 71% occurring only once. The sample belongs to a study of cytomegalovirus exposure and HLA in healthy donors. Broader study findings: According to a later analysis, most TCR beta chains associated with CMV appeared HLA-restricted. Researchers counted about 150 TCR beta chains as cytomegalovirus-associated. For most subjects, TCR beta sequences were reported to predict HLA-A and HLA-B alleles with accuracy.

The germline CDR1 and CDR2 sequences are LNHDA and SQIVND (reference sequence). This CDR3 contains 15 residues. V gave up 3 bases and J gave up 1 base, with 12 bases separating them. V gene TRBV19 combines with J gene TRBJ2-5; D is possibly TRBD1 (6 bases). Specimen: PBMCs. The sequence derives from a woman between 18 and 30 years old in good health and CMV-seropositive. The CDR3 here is CASSIPTGTQETQYF. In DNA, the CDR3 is TGTGCCAGTAGTATCCCGACAGGTACCCAAGAGACCCAGTACTTC.